Below are 5 T cell receptor beta chains sequenced from a single sample in a study of preoperative IRX-2 immunotherapy in early breast cancer. Stated treatment: preoperative locoregional IRX-2 cytokine immunotherapy. Only in-frame clones appear in the TCRdb table, and some are missing; sequencing was by immunoSEQ multiplex PCR. The sample lists almost 35,000 clones; 90% to 95% were seen once. Sampling was done from a patient treated with IRX-2 immunotherapy. The receptors originated from a human donor with breast cancer.

This sequence joins TRBV18 and TRBJ2-2; no clear D. Germline V gene data show CDR1 as KGHSH and CDR2 as LQKENI. Deletions cut 3 bases from V and 3 bases from J, with 11 bases between. This CDR3 contains 15 residues. CDR3 amino acids: CASSPITEYTGELFF. For the CDR3, the DNA is TGTGCCAGCTCACCGATTACAGAATACACCGGGGAGCTGTTTTTT.

The chain combines TRBV13 with TRBJ2-7, with D possibly being TRBD1 or TRBD2 (5 bases each). This CDR3 is 15 amino acids long. From germline, CDR1 is PRHDT and CDR2 FYEKMQ (reference sequence). The germline V and J ends were trimmed by 4 bases and 0 bases, with 13 bases remaining between them. CDR3 sequence: CASSSFGTLSYEQYF. The CDR3 DNA reads as TGTGCCAGCAGCTCCTTCGGGACCCTCTCCTACGAGCAGTACTTC. Using reference TRBV13 and TRBJ2-7 for the parts outside the CDR3, the full variable domain is AAGVIQSPRHLIKEKRETATLKCYPIPRHDTVYWYQQGPGQDPQFLISFYEKMQSDKGSIPDRFSAQQFSDYHSELNMSSLELGDSALYFCASSSFGTLSYEQYFGPGTRLTVT.

This sequence joins TRBV19 and TRBJ2-7; TRBD2 matches 9 bases. Germline values: CDR1 LNHDA, CDR2 SQIVND (reference sequence). CDR3 length equals 15 residues. With V trimmed by 7 bases and J by 6 bases, 13 bases remained unmatched. The CDR3, as DNA: TGTGCCAGTAAGCCCCCAGGCGGGGGGGCAGGCGAGCAGTACTTC. Its translation is CASKPPGGGAGEQYF.

The chain uses TRBV9 and TRBJ2-1; D is possibly TRBD1 or TRBD2 (5 bases each). CDR1 and CDR2 from the germline V gene are SGDLS and YYNGEE. The length of the CDR3 is 14 residues. With 0 bases removed from V and 1 base from J, the gap between germline ends came to 5 bases. The chain's CDR3 is CASSVGGSYNEQFF. The DNA for the CDR3 is TGTGCCAGCAGCGTAGGGGGGTCCTACAATGAGCAGTTCTTC.

The chain recombines TRBV7-6 with TRBJ1-2; the D gene is possibly TRBD1 (5 bases). The germline CDR1 and CDR2 sequences are SGHVS and FNYEAQ. This CDR3 region has 14 residues. V lost 5 bases to trimming and J lost 3 bases, with 13 bases between them. The DNA for the CDR3 is TGTGCCAGCAGCCCCATAAGACAGTACTATGGCTACACCTTC. Amino acid sequence: CASSPIRQYYGYTF.